Listed below are T cell receptor beta chains from one sample, sequenced in a study of blood T cells in healthy people across ages. In TCRdb, the 5' RACE reads were re-called with MiXCR into one record per CDR3 protein. The sample has approximately 800,000 distinct CDR3 sequences, around two thirds seen once. Source material: blood. These receptors were obtained from a man in his thirties or forties in good health. Each CDR3 is given with its conserved first and last residue. The D gene is left open where the match is weak. Clone size is not always given. Where it is, it says once, few, many or a class for expanded clones.

J gene | V gene | clone size | D gene | CDR3 DNA | CDR3 protein
TRBJ1-1 | TRBV7-2 | - | - | TGTGCCAGCAGGAGGACAGTGAACACTGAAGCTTTCTTT | CASRRTVNTEAFF
TRBJ2-1 | TRBV11-2 | - | - | TGTGCCAGCAGCTTAGTTGGGGGAGACCTCTACAATGAGCAGTTCTTC | CASSLVGGDLYNEQFF
TRBJ1-2 | TRBV25-1 | - | TRBD1 | TGTGCCAGCAGTAACCCGGGACAGGGAGGGGAGGCCTATGGCTACACCTTC | CASSNPGQGGEAYGYTF
TRBJ2-7 | TRBV13 | once | - | TGTGCCAGCAGCGATACAGGGAAATTATCCTACGAGCAGTACTTC | CASSDTGKLSYEQYF
TRBJ2-1 | TRBV27 | - | TRBD2 | TGTGCCAGCGGTTCCCTAGCGGGGGCTAACAATGAGCAGTTCTTC | CASGSLAGANNEQFF
TRBJ2-7 | TRBV15 | - | TRBD1 | TGTGCCACCAGCACCCTTATGACAGGGAGCTCCTACGAGCAGTACTTC | CATSTLMTGSSYEQYF
TRBJ1-4 | TRBV28 | - | - | TGTGCCAGCAGCCTCGACGGCGGGGCTGCTAATGAAAAACTGTTTTTT | CASSLDGGAANEKLFF
TRBJ1-6 | TRBV7-9 | - | - | TGTGCCAGCAGCCCTCCGGACGGAGCTTTGCATTCACCCCTCCACTTT | CASSPPDGALHSPLHF
TRBJ2-3 | TRBV7-2 | - | - | TGTGCCAGCAGCCCCATCATAGATACGCAGTATTTT | CASSPIIDTQYF
TRBJ2-3 | TRBV6-2/TRBV6-3 | - | - | TGTGCCAGCAAGGTTAGCACAGATACGCAGTATTTT | CASKVSTDTQYF
TRBJ2-7 | TRBV10-3 | - | - | TGTGCCATCAGTGAGGGGCCCACCTACGAGCAGTACTTC | CAISEGPTYEQYF
TRBJ1-1 | TRBV20-1 | - | - | TGCAGTGCCCCTTTGTTTGGGGGGGCGGACACTGAAGCTTTCTTT | CSAPLFGGADTEAFF
TRBJ2-5 | TRBV9 | - | TRBD1 | TGTGCCAGCAGCGTATCCGGGACAGGGGAAGAGACCCAGTACTTC | CASSVSGTGEETQYF
TRBJ1-6 | TRBV28 | few | TRBD1 | TGTGCCAGCAGTTCTCCGACAGGGTATAATTCACCCCTCCACTTT | CASSSPTGYNSPLHF
TRBJ2-1 | TRBV20-1 | - | - | TGCAGTGCTAGAGGCCTATACAATGAGCAGTTCTTC | CSARGLYNEQFF
TRBJ2-6 | TRBV15 | - | - | TGTGCCACCAGCAGCCGATTGGGCTCTGGGGCCAACGTCCTGACTTTC | CATSSRLGSGANVLTF
TRBJ2-7 | TRBV20-1 | - | TRBD1 | TGCAGTGCTAGGGAGACAGGGATCTCCTACGAGCAGTACTTC | CSARETGISYEQYF
TRBJ2-5 | TRBV5-6 | few | - | TGTGCCAGCAGCTTGACAGGAGACCGCAAGACCCAGTACTTC | CASSLTGDRKTQYF
TRBJ2-1 | TRBV27 | - | TRBD1 | TGTGCCAGCAGCCTGACAGGGGAAGAAGAGACCCAGTTCTTC | CASSLTGEEETQFF
TRBJ1-4 | TRBV2 | - | - | TGTGCCAGCAGTGCGAGTGGGGCTAATGAAAAACTGTTTTTT | CASSASGANEKLFF
TRBJ2-3 | TRBV7-2 | - | TRBD2 | TGTGCCAGCAGCTGGACTAGCGGGGGGGCCACAGATACGCAGTATTTT | CASSWTSGGATDTQYF
TRBJ2-1 | TRBV6-5 | few | TRBD2 | TGTGCCAGCAGTTACTCGCCTAGCGGGGGGGGTCACAATGAGCAGTTCTTC | CASSYSPSGGGHNEQFF
TRBJ2-4 | TRBV12-3/TRBV12-4 | - | - | TGTGCCAGCAGTTTAGGACGGGCAGGAGGGGACATTCAGTACTTC | CASSLGRAGGDIQYF
TRBJ1-3 | TRBV12-3/TRBV12-4 | - | - | TGTGCCAGCAGTTTGGGGGGGGTCTCTGGAAACACCATATATTTT | CASSLGGVSGNTIYF
TRBJ2-1 | TRBV7-8 | - | TRBD2 | TGTGCCAGCAGCGAGCGGGGCATCAATGAGCAGTTCTTC | CASSERGINEQFF
TRBJ2-6 | TRBV6-1 | - | - | TGTGCCAGCGCAAAGGAGACGGTTGTCGGGACCAACGTCCTGACTTTC | CASAKETVVGTNVLTF
TRBJ2-7 | TRBV29-1 | few | - | TGCAGCGTTGAAGAGCCGGCGGGCGGGCCCTACGAGCAGTACTTC | CSVEEPAGGPYEQYF
TRBJ2-3 | TRBV2 | - | TRBD2 | TGTGCCAGCAGTAAAATGCGGGGGGCTCAAACAGATACGCAGTATTTT | CASSKMRGAQTDTQYF
TRBJ2-2 | TRBV7-7 | - | - | TGTGCCAGCAGCCTCCCCCCCGGGGAGCTGTTTTTT | CASSLPPGELFF
TRBJ1-2 | TRBV6-5 | - | - | TGTGCCAGCAGTTATCAACGGCAGGGAGGCTACACCTTC | CASSYQRQGGYTF
TRBJ2-1 | TRBV5-1 | - | TRBD2 | TGCGCCAGCAGCTTGGAATTGGGGAGGGGAGGACTCAGGGCCTACAATGAGCAGTTCTTC | CASSLELGRGGLRAYNEQFF
TRBJ2-3 | TRBV4-3 | - | - | TGCGCCAGCAGCCAAGCGGGGGGCGGCCCAGATACGCAGTATTTT | CASSQAGGGPDTQYF
TRBJ1-4 | TRBV11-3 | - | - | TGTGCCAGCAGCTCCCCCGGGACATCCCCAATGACCTCAGAAAAACTGTTTTTT | CASSSPGTSPMTSEKLFF
TRBJ2-6 | TRBV10-3 | - | - | TGTGCCATCAGTGAGCCCCAGGGGTCCGGGGCCAACGTCCTGACTTTC | CAISEPQGSGANVLTF
TRBJ2-1 | TRBV5-5 | - | - | TGTGCCAGCAGCGGGACTGTCCCGCTTGACAATGAGCAGTTCTTC | CASSGTVPLDNEQFF
TRBJ2-1 | TRBV7-2 | few | - | TGTGCCAGCAGCCATAGGTGGAATGAGCAGTTCTTC | CASSHRWNEQFF
TRBJ1-5 | TRBV7-2 | - | - | TGTGCCAGCAGAGCCACAGGGCATCAGCCCCAGCATTTT | CASRATGHQPQHF
TRBJ2-3 | TRBV7-3 | few | TRBD1 | TGTGCCAGCAGTCCGGACAGGGGGCCCCCAGCTACGCAGTATTTT | CASSPDRGPPATQYF
TRBJ1-6 | TRBV12-3/TRBV12-4 | few | - | TGTGCCAGCAGAAGCAATGCAGGCAATTCACCCCTCCACTTT | CASRSNAGNSPLHF
TRBJ1-2 | TRBV6-1 | few | - | TGTGCCAGCAGTGAAGCGCGTGACTATGGCTACACCTTC | CASSEARDYGYTF
TRBJ2-5 | TRBV5-1 | few | - | TGCGCCAGCAGCGAAGAGGACCGAGAGACCCAGTACTTC | CASSEEDRETQYF
TRBJ2-7 | TRBV7-2 | few | - | TGTGCCAGCGGTGATCCGGAGCTTCTCATCTACGAGCAGTACTTC | CASGDPELLIYEQYF
TRBJ1-6 | TRBV5-5 | - | TRBD1 | TGTGCCAGCAGCTTGGTTGGGACAGGGGGCCAACCCCTCCACTTT | CASSLVGTGGQPLHF
TRBJ1-2 | TRBV7-2 | - | TRBD1 | TGTGCCAACTCGCAGGGGGACACGCTCGGCTACACCTTC | CANSQGDTLGYTF
TRBJ2-6 | TRBV7-2 | few | TRBD2 | TGTGCCAGCAGCTTAATAGCGGGGATCTCTGGGGCCAACGTCCTGACTTTC | CASSLIAGISGANVLTF
TRBJ1-5 | TRBV4-3 | - | TRBD1 | TGCGCCAGCAGCCAAGCCCGGGACAGGGACAATCAGCCCCAGCATTTT | CASSQARDRDNQPQHF
TRBJ2-5 | TRBV11-2 | many | TRBD1 | TGTGCCAGCAGCCCCAGGGCAGGGGGCGCTTTAGAGACCCAGTACTTC | CASSPRAGGALETQYF